The following is a T cell receptor beta chain sequence with its context. Its matching antigen is unknown. Time point described: patch test 1, 2 weeks after DPC sensitization. The treatment denotes: therapeutic diphenylcyclopropenone sensitization with weekly scalp DPC. Germline V gives CDR1 LNHDA, CDR2 SQIVND (reference sequence). The CDR3 runs 15 residues. Trimming stripped 1 base from V and 4 bases from J, with 8 bases between. For the library, individual cDNA molecules each received unique molecular identifiers. In the authors' workflow: Counts of TCRs in each sample centred on a median of around 99,000 and extended from approximately 21,000 to 630,000. TCRdb analysed the RACE reads with MiXCR anew, one entry per CDR3 protein. The V and J calls come from TCRdb's annotation, not from the publication. In the table there are 150,000 to 200,000 distinct CDR3 sequences, roughly 15% of which are singletons.

These data are taken from a study of human T cells and chemical hapten exposure. On the study more broadly: 2% DPC applied to a 2 cm by 2 cm arm area sensitized donors. Findings and caveats of the study: DPC sensitization produced no change in TCRs with frequency above 1 in 1000.

The V and J genes are TRBV19 and TRBJ2-6; D remains unclear. Sequenced material: whole blood, taken in connection with sensitization to the hapten diphenylcyclopropenone (DPC). This clonotype originated in a woman in her twenties or thirties with alopecia areata. Some clones in this sample may be carry-over from other donors' samples. CDR3 region: CASSIGQSGANVLTF. CDR3 nucleotide sequence: TGTGCCAGTAGTATAGGACAATCCGGGGCCAACGTCCTGACTTTC.